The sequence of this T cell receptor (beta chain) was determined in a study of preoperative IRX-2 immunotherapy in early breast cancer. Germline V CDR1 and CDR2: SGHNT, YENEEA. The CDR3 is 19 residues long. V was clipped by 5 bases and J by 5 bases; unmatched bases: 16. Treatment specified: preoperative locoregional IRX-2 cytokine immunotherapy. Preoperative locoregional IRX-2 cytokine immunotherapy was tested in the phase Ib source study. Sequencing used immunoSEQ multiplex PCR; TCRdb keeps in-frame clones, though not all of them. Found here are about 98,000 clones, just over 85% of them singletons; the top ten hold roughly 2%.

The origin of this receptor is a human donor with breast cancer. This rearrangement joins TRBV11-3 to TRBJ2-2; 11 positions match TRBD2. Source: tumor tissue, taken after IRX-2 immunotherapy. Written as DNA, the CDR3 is TGTGCCAGCAGCCCAACGCTCATAACTAGCGGGAGTGGAACCGGGGAGCTGTTTTTT. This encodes CASSPTLITSGSGTGELFF.